Shown below are 8 T cell receptor beta chains from a single sample sequenced in a study of technical replicates of blood from a few donors (dated by TCRdb to the late 2010s). Library preparation was by the immunoSEQ multiplex PCR assay. In its TCRdb copy, this immuneACCESS table keeps in-frame sequences only and misses some clones. Where compared with another copy, unresolved V genes explain less than half of these, and the others have no known cause. For this sample the table gives tens of thousands of clones, of which about 92% were detected only once. The ten top clones hold 0.24% of the sample. The sample was T cells isolated from PBMCs. These receptors were collected from a human donor in good health.

The gene calls are TRBV4-2 and TRBJ1-4; maybe TRBD1 (5 bases). Trimming pared 1 base from V and 1 base from J, leaving 16 bases between. The CDR3 length is 18 residues. Looked up from germline, CDR1 is LGHNA and CDR2 is YNFKEQ. The CDR3 DNA is TGTGCCAGCAGCCAAGTACTTCCCCGGAGGGGAACTAATGAAAAACTGTTTTTT. Translated: CASSQVLPRRGTNEKLFF.

This clone appeared once. The V gene is TRBV5-1, the J gene TRBJ2-2; D uncertain. Germline V CDR1 and CDR2: SGHRS, YFSETQ. The CDR3 has 15 residues. The V gene lost 0 bases and the J gene lost 0 bases, with 6 bases spanning the gap. CDR3 in amino acids: CASSLASSNTGELFF. The CDR3 DNA follows: TGCGCCAGCAGCTTGGCTTCTTCGAACACCGGGGAGCTGTTTTTT.

The chain couples TRBV7-2 to TRBJ2-1; tentatively, D is TRBD2 (6 bases). The germline V gene has CDR1 SGHTA and CDR2 FQGNSA. Trimming cost V 6 bases and J 8 bases, with 17 bases left between them. The length of the CDR3 is 14 residues. In DNA, the CDR3 is TGTGCCAGCAGATTGACACTAGCCGCCCATGAGCAGTTCTTC. Its translation is CASRLTLAAHEQFF.

The V and J genes are TRBV19 and TRBJ2-5; perhaps TRBD2 as D (5 bases). Trimming stripped 4 bases from V and 1 base from J, with 10 bases between. This CDR3 contains 14 residues. The germline V gene encodes CDR1 LNHDA and CDR2 SQIVND (reference sequence). The CDR3 loop is CASSKGGLQETQYF. In nucleotides, the CDR3 is TGTGCCAGTAGTAAAGGAGGACTCCAAGAGACCCAGTACTTC. The whole variable domain, filled in from reference TRBV19 and TRBJ2-5, reads DGGITQSPKYLFRKEGQNVTLSCEQNLNHDAMYWYRQDPGQGLRLIYYSQIVNDFQKGDIAEGYSVSREKKESFPLTVTSAQKNPTAFYLCASSKGGLQETQYFGPGTRLLVL.

The chain joins TRBV5-4 to TRBJ2-2; 10 bases match TRBD1. The junction had 3 bases not matched to a gene; V was cut back by 7 bases and J by 6 bases. From germline, CDR1 is SGHNT and CDR2 YYREEE (reference sequence). The CDR3 extends over 13 amino acids. CDR3 loop: CASRDRGSGELFF. The CDR3 bases are TGTGCCAGCCGGGACAGGGGTTCCGGGGAGCTGTTTTTT.

The chain combines TRBV7-6 with TRBJ1-1; perhaps TRBD1 as D (6 bases). The V end was cut by 2 bases, the J end by 6 bases, with 10 bases between. CDR3 length: 13 residues. CDR1 SGHVS and CDR2 FNYEAQ come from the germline V gene. The DNA of the CDR3 is TGTGCCAGCAGCTTAAGGGACATGGCTGAAGCTTTCTTT. This encodes CASSLRDMAEAFF.

The V gene is TRBV2, the J gene TRBJ2-1; D is uncertain. The V end was cut by 6 bases, the J end by 6 bases, with 9 bases between. The CDR3 extends over 12 amino acids. Germline-derived CDR1 and CDR2 are SNHLY and FYNNEI. CDR3 sequence: CASRPDINEQFF. DNA for the CDR3: TGTGCCAGCAGACCCGACATCAATGAGCAGTTCTTC. The complete variable domain, with remaining parts taken from reference TRBV2 and TRBJ2-1, reads EPEVTQTPSHQVTQMGQEVILRCVPISNHLYFYWYRQILGQKVEFLVSFYNNEISEKSEIFDDQFSVERPDGSNFTLKIRSTKLEDSAMYFCASRPDINEQFFGPGTRLTVL.

V usage is TRBV11-2 and J usage is TRBJ2-2; D unresolved. Germline lookup yields CDR1 SGHAT and CDR2 FQNNGV. V gave up 6 bases and J gave up 4 bases, with 6 bases separating them. This CDR3 comprises 12 residues. CDR3 DNA sequence: TGTGCCAGCAGTTCTATCACCGGGGAGCTGTTTTTT. Protein sequence: CASSSITGELFF.